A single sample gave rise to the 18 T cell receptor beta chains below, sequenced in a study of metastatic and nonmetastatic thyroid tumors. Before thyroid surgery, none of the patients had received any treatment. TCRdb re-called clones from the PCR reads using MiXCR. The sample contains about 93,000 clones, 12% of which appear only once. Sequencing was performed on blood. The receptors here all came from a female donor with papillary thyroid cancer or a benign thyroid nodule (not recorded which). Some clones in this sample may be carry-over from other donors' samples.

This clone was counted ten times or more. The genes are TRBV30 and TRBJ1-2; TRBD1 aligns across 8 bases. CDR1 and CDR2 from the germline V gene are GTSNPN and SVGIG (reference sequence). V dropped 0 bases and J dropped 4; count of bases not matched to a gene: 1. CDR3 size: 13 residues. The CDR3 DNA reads TGTGCCTGGAGTGTACAGGGGGGCTATGGCTACACCTTC. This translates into CAWSVQGGYGYTF. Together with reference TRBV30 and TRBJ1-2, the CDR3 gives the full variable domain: SQTIHQWPATLVQPVGSPLSLECTVEGTSNPNLYWYRQAAGRGLQLLFYSVGIGQISSEVPQNLSASRPQDRQFILSSKKLLLSDSGFYLCAWSVQGGYGYTFGSGTRLTVV.

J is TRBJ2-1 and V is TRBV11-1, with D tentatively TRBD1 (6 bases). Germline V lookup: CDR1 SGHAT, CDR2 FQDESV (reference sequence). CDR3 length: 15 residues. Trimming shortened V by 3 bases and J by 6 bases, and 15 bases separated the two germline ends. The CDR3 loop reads CASSFRDTDFNEQFF. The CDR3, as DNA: TGTGCCAGCAGCTTTCGGGACACGGATTTCAATGAGCAGTTCTTC.

CDR3 loop: CASSRSSGTGTYEQYF. CDR3 DNA sequence: TGTGCCAGCAGCCGTTCCTCGGGGACAGGTACCTACGAGCAGTACTTC. V is TRBV11-2 and J is TRBJ2-7; 8 bases match TRBD1. This CDR3 spans 16 amino acids. J gave up 2 bases and V 5 bases, and 11 bases lay outside the gene matches. The germline gives CDR1 SGHAT, CDR2 FQNNGV.

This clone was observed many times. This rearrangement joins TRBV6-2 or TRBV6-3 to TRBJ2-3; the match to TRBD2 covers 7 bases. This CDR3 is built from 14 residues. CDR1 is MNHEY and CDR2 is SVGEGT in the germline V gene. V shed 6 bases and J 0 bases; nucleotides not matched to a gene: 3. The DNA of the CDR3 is TGTGCCAGCAGGGGGGGGACTAGCACAGATACGCAGTATTTT. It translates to CASRGGTSTDTQYF.

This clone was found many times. CDR3: CASSLVLGTQYF. In DNA form, the CDR3 reads TGTGCCAGCAGCTTAGTTCTTGGTACGCAGTATTTT. This chain links TRBV11-1 with TRBJ2-3; D gene unclear. V was shortened by 1 base and J by 8 bases, with 7 bases between the two germline ends. CDR1 is SGHAT and CDR2 is FQDESV in the germline V gene (reference sequence). The CDR3 has 12 residues.

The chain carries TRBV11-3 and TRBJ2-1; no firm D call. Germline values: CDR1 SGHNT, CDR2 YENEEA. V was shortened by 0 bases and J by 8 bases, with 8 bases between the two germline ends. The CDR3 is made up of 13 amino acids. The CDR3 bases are TGTGCCAGCAGCTTAGAAATGGGTCATGAGCAGTTCTTC. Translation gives CASSLEMGHEQFF.

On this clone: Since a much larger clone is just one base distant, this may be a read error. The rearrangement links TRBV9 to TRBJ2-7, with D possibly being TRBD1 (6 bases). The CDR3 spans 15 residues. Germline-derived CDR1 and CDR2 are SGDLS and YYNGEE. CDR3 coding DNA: TGTGCCGGCAGCCCCCACAGGGCTGGGGGCTACGAGCAGTACTTC. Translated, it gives CAGSPHRAGGYEQYF.

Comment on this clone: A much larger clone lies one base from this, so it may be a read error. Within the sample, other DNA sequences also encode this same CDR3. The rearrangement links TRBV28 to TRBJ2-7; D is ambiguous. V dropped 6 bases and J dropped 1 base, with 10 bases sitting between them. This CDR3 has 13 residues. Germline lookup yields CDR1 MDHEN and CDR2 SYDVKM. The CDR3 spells CASRRTASYEQYF. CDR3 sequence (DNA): TGTGCCAGCAGGCGTACTGCTTCCTACGAGCAGTACTTC.

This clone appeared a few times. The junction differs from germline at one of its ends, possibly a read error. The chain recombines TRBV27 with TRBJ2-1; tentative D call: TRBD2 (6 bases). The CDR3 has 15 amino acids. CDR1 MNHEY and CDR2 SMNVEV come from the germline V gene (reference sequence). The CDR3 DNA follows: TGTGCCAACAGTCCAAGGAGGGTCGGGGCAGGTGATCAGTTCTTC. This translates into CANSPRRVGAGDQFF.

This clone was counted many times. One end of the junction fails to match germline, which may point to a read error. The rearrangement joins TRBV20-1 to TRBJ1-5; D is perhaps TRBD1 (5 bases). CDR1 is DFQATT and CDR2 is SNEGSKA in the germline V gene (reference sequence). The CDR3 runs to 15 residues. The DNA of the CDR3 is TGCAGTGCTGGAGATCCCCGGACAATAGCTCAGCCCCAGCATTTT. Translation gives CSAGDPRTIAQPQHF.

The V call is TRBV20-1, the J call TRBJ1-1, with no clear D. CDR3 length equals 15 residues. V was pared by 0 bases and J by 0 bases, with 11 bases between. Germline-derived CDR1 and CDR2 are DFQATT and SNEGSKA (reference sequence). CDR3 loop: CSARDLGRMNTEAFF. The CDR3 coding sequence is TGCAGTGCTAGAGATCTCGGCAGGATGAACACTGAAGCTTTCTTT.

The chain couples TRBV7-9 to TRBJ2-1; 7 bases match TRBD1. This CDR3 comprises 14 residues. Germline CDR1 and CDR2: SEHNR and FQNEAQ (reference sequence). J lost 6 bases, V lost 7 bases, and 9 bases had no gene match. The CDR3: CASTQGDGINEQFF. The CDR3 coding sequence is TGTGCCAGCACGCAGGGGGACGGTATCAATGAGCAGTTCTTC. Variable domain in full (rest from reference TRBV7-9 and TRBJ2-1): DTGVSQNPRHKITKRGQNVTFRCDPISEHNRLYWYRQTLGQGPEFLTYFQNEAQLEKSRLLSDRFSAERPKGSFSTLEIQRTEQGDSAMYLCASTQGDGINEQFFGPGTRLTVL.

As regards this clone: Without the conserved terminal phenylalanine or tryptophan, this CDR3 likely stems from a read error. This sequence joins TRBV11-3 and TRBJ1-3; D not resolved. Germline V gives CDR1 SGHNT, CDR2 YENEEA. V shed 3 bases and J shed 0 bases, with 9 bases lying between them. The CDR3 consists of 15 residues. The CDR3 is CASSLMTSSGNTIYL. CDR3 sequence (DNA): TGTGCCAGCAGCTTGATGACCAGCTCTGGAAACACCATATATCTT.

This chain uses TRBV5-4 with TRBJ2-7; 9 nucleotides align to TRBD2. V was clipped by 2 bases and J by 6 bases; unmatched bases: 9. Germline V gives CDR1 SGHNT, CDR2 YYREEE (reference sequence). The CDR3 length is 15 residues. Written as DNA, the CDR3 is TGTGCCAGCAGCTTCCGCGGGAGGGCCATAGTCGAGCAGTACTTC. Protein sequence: CASSFRGRAIVEQYF. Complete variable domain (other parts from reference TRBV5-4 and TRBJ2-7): ETGVTQSPTHLIKTRGQQVTLRCSSQSGHNTVSWYQQALGQGPQFIFQYYREEENGRGNFPPRFSGLQFPNYSSELNVNALELDDSALYLCASSFRGRAIVEQYFGPGTRLTVT.

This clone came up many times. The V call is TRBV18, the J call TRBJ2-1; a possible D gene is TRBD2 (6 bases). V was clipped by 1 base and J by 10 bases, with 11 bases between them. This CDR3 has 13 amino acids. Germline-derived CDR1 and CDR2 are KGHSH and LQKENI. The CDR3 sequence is CASSPRGAREQFF. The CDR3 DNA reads TGTGCCAGCTCACCACGCGGGGCTCGGGAGCAGTTCTTC.

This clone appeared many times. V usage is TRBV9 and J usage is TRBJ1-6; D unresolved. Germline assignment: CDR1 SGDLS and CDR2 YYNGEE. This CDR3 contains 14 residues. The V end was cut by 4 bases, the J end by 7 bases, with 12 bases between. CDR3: CASSPRLGNSPLHF. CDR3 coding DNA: TGTGCCAGCAGCCCACGGTTAGGGAATTCACCCCTCCACTTT.

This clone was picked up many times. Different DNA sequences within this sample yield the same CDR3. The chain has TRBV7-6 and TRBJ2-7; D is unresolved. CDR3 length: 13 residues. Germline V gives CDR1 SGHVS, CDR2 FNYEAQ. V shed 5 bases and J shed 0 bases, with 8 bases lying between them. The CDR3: CASSVDTSYEQYF. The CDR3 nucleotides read TGTGCCAGCAGCGTCGACACCTCCTACGAGCAGTACTTC.

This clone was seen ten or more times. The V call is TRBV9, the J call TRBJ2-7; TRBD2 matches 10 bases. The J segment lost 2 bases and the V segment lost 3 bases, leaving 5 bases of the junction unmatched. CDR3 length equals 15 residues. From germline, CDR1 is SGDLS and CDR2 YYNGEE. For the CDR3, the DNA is TGTGCCAGCAGCGGTGGGAGCGGGAGGGCCTACGAGCAGTACTTC. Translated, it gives CASSGGSGRAYEQYF.